The sequence of this TCR beta chain was determined in a study of graft-versus-host responses after intestinal transplantation. Study-level background: Multivisceral, liver-intestinal, or isolated intestinal grafts went to recipients. Among the recipients, all got anti-thymocyte globulin induction and then tacrolimus and steroids for about three years. Study results and caveats: Where graft-donor T cell macrochimerism was present, patients had high graft-versus-host to host-versus-graft clonal ratios in allografts.

Details on this clone: Its target is unknown.

Data came from immunoSEQ multiplex PCR; TCRdb stores just in-frame clones and leaves some out. The sample lists roughly 100,000 clones, around 90% occurring once. Germline trimming cut 8 bases from V and 8 bases from J; bases unmatched to any gene: 7. Germline-derived CDR1 and CDR2 are MDHEN and SYDVKM. The CDR3 loop spans 14 amino acids. The TCR comes from a human donor who was the organ donor for an intestinal transplant. Sequencing used unstimulated CD8+ T cells sorted from spleen or lymph node cells, obtained before transplant. This chain connects TRBV28 to TRBJ2-1, with 12 bases matching TRBD2. CDR3 in DNA: TGTGCCAGCGGAACTAGCGGGAGGACGGATGAGCAGTTCTTC. Its protein is CASGTSGRTDEQFF.